A selection of T cell receptor beta chains follows, all from one sample in a study of blood T cell repertoires in COVID-19. Libraries were prepared by immunoSEQ multiplex PCR; TCRdb keeps only in-frame clonotypes and omits some of them. The sample includes about 220,000 clones, roughly 88% of them seen just once. The material sequenced was PBMCs or T cells enriched from blood (not recorded which). These receptors were taken from a woman in her thirties or forties with acute COVID-19. The conserved cysteine and the conserved F or W are not part of the CDR3 here. Clone size, where shown, is once, few, many, or a class for clones that have expanded.

>TRBV6-2/TRBV6-3|TRBJ2-7|many
ASSYSEDSYEQY
>TRBV30|TRBJ1-6|-
AWSGGTGRNSPLH
>TRBV2|TRBJ1-6|-
ASRRRAAMDSPLH
>TRBV2|TRBJ2-3|-
ASSRQGDTDTQY
>TRBV2|TRBJ1-2|-
ASNAVRGLQGYT
>TRBV5-5|TRBJ2-3|-
ASSLNPRGGDTQY
>TRBV11-2|TRBJ2-5|-
ASSSAGETQY
>TRBV2|TRBJ2-1|-
ASSKMGQGGVEQF
>TRBV11-3|TRBJ2-1|-
ASSLKPSSYNEQF
>TRBV9|TRBJ2-6|-
ASSVGAGGSSGANVLT
>TRBV12-5|TRBJ2-1|-
ASGLWGDLYEQF
>TRBV7-2|TRBJ2-7|once
ASSRAGGWAYEQY
>TRBV11-2|TRBJ1-3|-
ASSLDEWAGQNTIY
>TRBV7-6|TRBJ1-5|-
ASSPNRNQPQH
>TRBV7-9|TRBJ1-2|few
ASIGTSNYGYT
>TRBV13|TRBJ1-2|-
ASSPTGPGDYGYT
>TRBV10-2|TRBJ1-1|-
ASSDLGGTEAF
>TRBV5-4|TRBJ2-2|-
ASSSPPLTGSNTGELF
>TRBV6-1|TRBJ2-3|-
ASSEVSGVADTQY
>TRBV15|TRBJ1-4|-
ATSTSGPGEKLF
>TRBV5-1|TRBJ2-1|once
ASSLMTSGGPKPEQF
>TRBV19|TRBJ1-2|-
ASSTLIRQANYGYT
>TRBV7-2|TRBJ1-1|-
ASSLWGQGRDTEAF
>TRBV7-9|TRBJ1-1|-
ASSLALSQGRIMNTEAF
>TRBV9|TRBJ1-3|-
ASSVASIGQGRGNTIY
>TRBV7-6|TRBJ1-1|-
ASSLALAGEAF
>TRBV18|TRBJ2-5|-
ASSPLRGQETQY
>TRBV19|TRBJ1-1|-
ASSFPGPGGTEAF
>TRBV10-1|TRBJ2-2|-
ASSVSTGELF
>TRBV27|TRBJ1-2|-
ASSFGGSRAGSYT
>TRBV7-9|TRBJ1-1|-
ASRAGEMNTEAF
>TRBV3-1/TRBV3-2|TRBJ2-4|-
ASSQDWAGRGDIQY
>TRBV6-1|TRBJ2-7|once
ASSEAVQGAGRY
>TRBV7-2|TRBJ1-5|-
ASSERAGPNSNQPQH
>TRBV7-8|TRBJ1-1|once
ASSLVAGNTEAF
>TRBV19|TRBJ1-6|-
ASRPGTGNSPLH
>TRBV7-8|TRBJ1-1|-
ASSLVREGTEAF
>TRBV3-1/TRBV3-2|TRBJ2-3|few
ASSPGISGDSGWDTQY
>TRBV25-1|TRBJ2-7|-
ASSAGLREQY
>TRBV6-5|TRBJ2-2|-
ASSSGYTGELF
>TRBV5-4|TRBJ2-2|-
ASSLVGGLRAGELF
>TRBV19|TRBJ1-1|-
ASSAQGGTNTEAF
>TRBV6-5|TRBJ1-5|-
ASSIDRGVNQPQH
>TRBV5-1|TRBJ1-2|-
ASSLAGTGAQGYT
>TRBV19|TRBJ1-1|few
ASSINMATEAF
>TRBV3-1/TRBV3-2|TRBJ2-1|-
ASSQDLAGGPAGDEQF
>TRBV19|TRBJ2-4|-
ASSRGEENIQY
>TRBV7-9|TRBJ1-2|-
ASSLGTGGYT
>TRBV24-1|TRBJ1-2|-
ATAGQGFNYGYT
>TRBV2|TRBJ1-1|once
ASRWPQGMNTEAF
>TRBV5-1|TRBJ1-4|-
ASGQDRGATNEKLF
>TRBV19|TRBJ2-5|-
ASSIVLGTGLQETQY